This entry lists 27 T cell receptor beta chains sequenced from one sample in a study of OX40 agonist ivuxolimab in advanced cancers. Some clones are missing from TCRdb's copy, which holds only in-frame ones; the method was immunoSEQ multiplex PCR. The sample includes some 55,000 clones, approximately 75% of them seen just once. The sequences come from CD4+ or CD8+ T cells sorted from blood, collected in a trial of the OX40 agonist ivuxolimab. These TCRs come from an adult with an advanced solid tumor such as melanoma, head and neck, liver or kidney cancer.

The chain links TRBV7-9 to TRBJ1-1, with a possible D match to TRBD1 (6 bases). The germline V gene has CDR1 SEHNR and CDR2 FQNEAQ (reference sequence). V dropped 5 bases and J dropped 7 bases, with 20 bases sitting between them. This CDR3 comprises 15 residues. Written as DNA, the CDR3 is TGTGCCAGCAGCCGCCGGCAGGGGCCTGAGGATGAAGCTTTCTTT. Translating gives CASSRRQGPEDEAFF.

The V call is TRBV5-6, the J call TRBJ2-7; D call uncertain. Germline V gene lookup returns CDR1 SGHDT and CDR2 YYEEEE. This CDR3 comprises 11 residues. The ends were cut back, 3 bases at V and 3 bases at J, with 4 bases in the middle. CDR3 in DNA: TGTGCCAGCAGCTCGTACTACGAGCAGTACTTC. It encodes CASSSYYEQYF.

CDR3 DNA: TGTGCCAGCAGCTTCTCCCGACTATTGGATGGCTACACCTTC. Its protein product is CASSFSRLLDGYTF. V gene TRBV11-2 combines with J gene TRBJ1-2; the D is unclear. The CDR3 spans 14 residues. With 3 bases removed from V and 6 bases from J, the gap between germline ends came to 14 bases. The germline V gene encodes CDR1 SGHAT and CDR2 FQNNGV.

Points on this clone: Other DNA sequences in this specimen translate into the identical CDR3. The chain combines TRBV6-1 with TRBJ1-6; unclear D gene. This CDR3 is 13 amino acids long. Germline V gene sequence: CDR1 MNHNS, CDR2 SASEGT. The CDR3 DNA is TGTGCAAGCTTAGTGCAGGCAGATTCACCCCTCCACTTT. Amino acid sequence: CASLVQADSPLHF.

This chain connects TRBV6-5 to TRBJ2-1; no clear D. This CDR3 is 15 amino acids long. Germline CDR1 is MNHEY and CDR2 is SVGAGI. Trimming removed 2 bases at V and 2 bases at J, with 10 bases between. The CDR3 protein is CASSYRMSTYNEQFF. CDR3 DNA: TGTGCCAGCAGTTACAGGATGAGCACCTACAATGAGCAGTTCTTC.

The gene calls are TRBV5-1 and TRBJ1-3; possibly TRBD1 for D (6 bases). The CDR3 covers 19 residues. CDR1 is SGHRS and CDR2 is YFSETQ in the germline V gene. V gave up 2 bases and J gave up 0 bases, with 21 bases separating them. CDR3 bases: TGCGCCAGCAGCTTAAAACAGGGAGAAAGTAGGGTCTCTGGAAACACCATATATTTT. Amino acids: CASSLKQGESRVSGNTIYF.

This chain connects TRBV14 to TRBJ1-2, with unresolved D. There are 13 residues in the CDR3. From germline, CDR1 is SGHDN and CDR2 FVKESK. Trimming stripped 4 bases from V and 2 bases from J, with 8 bases between. The DNA for the CDR3 is TGTGCCAGCAGCCCGCCATCCAACTATGGCTACACCTTC. This sequence encodes CASSPPSNYGYTF.

This clone was picked up one time. The chain combines TRBV13 with TRBJ1-2; D is unclear. CDR3 length: 13 amino acids. CDR1 and CDR2 from the germline V gene are PRHDT and FYEKMQ (reference sequence). V dropped 1 base and J dropped 8 bases, with 11 bases sitting between them. CDR3 in amino acids: CASSLVSSNGYTF. CDR3 coding DNA: TGTGCCAGCAGCTTAGTGTCCTCCAACGGCTACACCTTC.

Concerning this clone: The identical CDR3 is also encoded by other nucleotide sequences in the sample. The CDR3 is CASSGRTGKNSSNQPQHF. The CDR3 DNA is TGTGCCAGCAGCGGCCGGACGGGGAAAAACTCCAGCAATCAGCCCCAGCATTTT. V gene TRBV21-1 combines with J gene TRBJ1-5. TRBV21-1 has pseudogene status. CDR3 size: 18 residues.

This clone has a handful of counts. The V gene is TRBV29-1, the J gene TRBJ2-7; 12 bases are shared with TRBD1. J gave up 2 bases and V 6 bases, and 2 bases lay outside the gene matches. The CDR3 is made up of 13 amino acids. Germline CDR1 reads SQVTM; CDR2 reads ANQGSEA. Written as DNA, the CDR3 is TGCAGCGTGGGACAGGGGGCCGCCTACGAGCAGTACTTC. Residues: CSVGQGAAYEQYF.

The V call is TRBV5-1, the J call TRBJ1-4; D remains ambiguous. V was pared by 5 bases and J by 3 bases, with 17 bases between. Germline V gives CDR1 SGHRS, CDR2 YFSETQ. This CDR3 region has 16 residues. The CDR3 protein is CASSEGSLGANEKLFF. The CDR3 DNA reads as TGCGCCAGCAGTGAGGGCAGTCTGGGCGCTAATGAAAAACTGTTTTTT.

This clone appeared a single time. V is TRBV19 and J is TRBJ2-3; TRBD2 agrees at 12 bases. This CDR3 comprises 15 residues. Germline loops: CDR1 LNHDA, CDR2 SQIVND (reference sequence). V lost 6 bases, J lost 6 bases, and 7 bases stayed unmatched. CDR3 in DNA: TGTGCCAGTAGGGACTCCGGGACTAGCGGGGATACGCAGTATTTT. Translated: CASRDSGTSGDTQYF.

This clone was seen only a few times. The gene calls are TRBV7-2 and TRBJ1-1; tentative D call: TRBD1 (5 bases). The CDR3 is 15 residues long. Trimming stripped 0 bases from V and 1 base from J, with 9 bases between. Germline CDR1 and CDR2: SGHTA and FQGNSA. Here the CDR3 DNA reads TGTGCCAGCAGCTTAGCAGGGGCGGGGAACACTGAAGCTTTCTTT. Its protein is CASSLAGAGNTEAFF.

The CDR3 loop is CASSFGGESNQPQHF. DNA for the CDR3: TGTGCCAGCAGCTTTGGGGGCGAGAGCAATCAGCCCCAGCATTTT. The chain joins TRBV5-6 to TRBJ1-5; tentatively, D is TRBD1 (6 bases). Trimming cost V 2 bases and J 1 base, with 10 bases left between them. Germline V gene data show CDR1 as SGHDT and CDR2 as YYEEEE. The CDR3 has 15 amino acids.

This chain joins TRBV29-1 and TRBJ1-4; possibly TRBD1 for D (6 bases). The CDR3 runs to 14 residues. The V gene's germline CDR1 is SQVTM and CDR2 ANQGSEA. V was cut by 5 bases and J by 0 bases, with 10 bases left in between. CDR3 residues: CSVLTGPTNEKLFF. As DNA, the CDR3 is TGCAGCGTTTTAACAGGGCCAACTAATGAAAAACTGTTTTTT.

V is TRBV6-5 and J is TRBJ1-2; 8 nucleotides agree with TRBD1. The CDR3 is 14 residues long. CDR1 and CDR2 from the germline V gene are MNHEY and SVGAGI. V trimming: 5 bases; J trimming: 4 bases; junction bases outside the gene matches: 6. CDR3 in amino acids: CASSPRQGPYGYTF. The CDR3 coding sequence is TGTGCCAGCAGTCCACGACAGGGGCCCTATGGCTACACCTTC.

The chain links TRBV12-5 to TRBJ2-5; D possibly corresponds to TRBD1 (6 bases). V was shortened by 6 bases and J by 6 bases, with 23 bases between the two germline ends. This CDR3 is built from 16 residues. In germline, CDR1 is LGHNT, CDR2 FRNRAP. This chain's CDR3 is CASGLITPTGIKTQYF. The CDR3 DNA follows: TGTGCTAGTGGCTTAATAACCCCCACAGGGATTAAGACCCAGTACTTC.

V and J are TRBV6-6 and TRBJ2-5; TRBD2 might be the D (6 bases). CDR3 length equals 16 residues. Trimming cost V 6 bases and J 1 base, with 18 bases left between them. CDR1 is MNHNY, CDR2 SVGAGI, per germline (reference sequence). The CDR3 here is CASRLGGAGRQETQYF. In DNA form, the CDR3 reads TGTGCCAGCAGGCTCGGGGGAGCGGGCCGCCAAGAGACCCAGTACTTC.

This clone was picked up one time. The gene calls are TRBV19 and TRBJ1-2, with TRBD1 matching over 9 bases. Germline loops: CDR1 LNHDA, CDR2 SQIVND (reference sequence). This CDR3 region has 18 residues. V dropped 7 bases and J dropped 8; count of bases not matched to a gene: 23. CDR3 protein: CASTKSLIRGQGVSGYTF. The CDR3 DNA follows: TGTGCCAGTACGAAATCGCTTATACGGGGACAGGGAGTATCGGGCTACACCTTC.

The chain joins TRBV30 to TRBJ1-2; maybe TRBD1 (5 bases). Deletions cut 2 bases from V and 3 bases from J, with 10 bases between. The CDR3 consists of 13 residues. CDR1 is GTSNPN and CDR2 is SVGIG in the germline V gene (reference sequence). CDR3: CAWSPRDYYGYTF. In DNA, the CDR3 is TGTGCCTGGAGTCCACGGGACTACTATGGCTACACCTTC.

This rearrangement joins TRBV28 to TRBJ1-5; D is undetermined. The CDR3 contains 14 residues. Trimming shortened V by 5 bases and J by 1 base, and 9 bases separated the two germline ends. Germline loops: CDR1 MDHEN, CDR2 SYDVKM. The CDR3 sequence: CASSPSGSNQPQHF. The CDR3 DNA sequence: TGTGCCAGCAGTCCTAGCGGCAGCAATCAGCCCCAGCATTTT.

The rearrangement uses TRBV5-8 and TRBJ2-5; 9 nucleotides line up with TRBD2. V lost 4 bases, J lost 0 bases, and 7 bases stayed unmatched. There are 16 residues in the CDR3. Per the germline V gene, CDR1 is SGHTS and CDR2 is YDEGEE. This CDR3 is CASSHPSGRYQETQYF. Written as DNA, the CDR3 is TGTGCCAGCAGCCACCCCAGCGGGAGGTACCAAGAGACCCAGTACTTC. The variable domain in full, completed from reference TRBV5-8 and TRBJ2-5, reads EAGVTQSPTHLIKTRGQQATLRCSPISGHTSVYWYQQALGLGLQFLLWYDEGEERNRGNFPPRFSGRQFPNYSSELNVNALELEDSALYLCASSHPSGRYQETQYFGPGTRLLVL.

There are a few counts of this clone. The rearrangement links TRBV27 to TRBJ2-3, with a possible D match to TRBD2 (6 bases). The CDR3 spans 12 residues. Per germline, CDR1 MNHEY and CDR2 SMNVEV (reference sequence). Trimming took 5 bases from V and 8 from J, leaving 11 bases between them. The CDR3 coding sequence is TGTGCCAGCAGTCAATCGGGAGTTACGCAGTATTTT. Translated: CASSQSGVTQYF.

CDR3 sequence reads: CASSFRDTYEKLFF. Written as DNA, the CDR3 is TGTGCCAGCAGTTTCCGGGACACTTATGAAAAACTGTTTTTT. This rearrangement joins TRBV6-1 to TRBJ1-4, with D tentatively TRBD1 (6 bases). The CDR3 sequence is 14 residues long. Germline CDR1 and CDR2: MNHNS and SASEGT. With 5 bases removed from V and 6 bases from J, the gap between germline ends came to 13 bases.

The chain recombines TRBV6-5 with TRBJ1-1; 9 nucleotides agree with TRBD1. CDR3 length: 13 amino acids. Trimming took 7 bases from V and 5 from J; bases not matched to a gene: 5. Germline CDR1 MNHEY, CDR2 SVGAGI. For the CDR3, the DNA is TGTGCCAGCACCAAACAGGGGGCTACTGAAGCTTTCTTT. Amino acids: CASTKQGATEAFF.

This sequence joins TRBV4-1 and TRBJ2-7; the match to TRBD2 covers 7 bases. J gave up 0 bases and V 3 bases, and 14 bases lay outside the gene matches. The germline V gene encodes CDR1 MGHRA and CDR2 YSYEKL. CDR3 size: 18 residues. The CDR3 spells CASSQGPLQRGNSYEQYF. For the CDR3, the DNA is TGCGCCAGCAGCCAGGGCCCCCTCCAGCGGGGTAACTCCTACGAGCAGTACTTC.

V and J are TRBV19 and TRBJ1-2; 8 bases map to TRBD1. V lost 3 bases, J lost 8 bases, and 11 bases stayed unmatched. CDR1 is LNHDA, CDR2 SQIVND, per germline (reference sequence). The CDR3 is 15 amino acids. This CDR3 is CASSINGQGAAGYTF. The CDR3 DNA sequence: TGTGCCAGTAGTATCAACGGTCAGGGGGCCGCGGGCTACACCTTC.